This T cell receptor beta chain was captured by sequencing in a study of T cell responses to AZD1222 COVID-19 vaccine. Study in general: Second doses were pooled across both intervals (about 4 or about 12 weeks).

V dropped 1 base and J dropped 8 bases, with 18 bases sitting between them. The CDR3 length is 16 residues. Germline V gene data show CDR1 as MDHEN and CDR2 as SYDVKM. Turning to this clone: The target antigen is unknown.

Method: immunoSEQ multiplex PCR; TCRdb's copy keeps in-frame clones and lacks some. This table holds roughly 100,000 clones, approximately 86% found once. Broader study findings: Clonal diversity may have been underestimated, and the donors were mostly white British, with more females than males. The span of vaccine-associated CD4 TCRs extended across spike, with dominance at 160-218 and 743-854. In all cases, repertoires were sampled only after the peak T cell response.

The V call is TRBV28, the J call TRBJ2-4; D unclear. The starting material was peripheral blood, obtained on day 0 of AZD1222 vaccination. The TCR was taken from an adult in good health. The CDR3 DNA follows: TGTGCCAGCAGTTTATTTTCCCTAATCAGGAGAGACATTCAGTACTTC. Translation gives CASSLFSLIRRDIQYF.